Below, 5 T cell receptor beta chains from the same sample are listed, as sequenced in a study of blood T cell repertoires in COVID-19. Clones were read by immunoSEQ multiplex PCR, and TCRdb kept only the in-frame ones, dropping some. The sample has 86,000 or so clones; about 96% are singletons. The sample taken for sequencing was peripheral blood. The receptors were sampled from a human donor with active COVID-19. The donor label of this sample is uncertain.

The V call is TRBV24-1, the J call TRBJ2-1; 9 nucleotides align to TRBD2. The length of the CDR3 is 16 residues. Per germline, CDR1 KGHDR and CDR2 SFDVKD. J gave up 8 bases and V 2 bases, and 9 bases lay outside the gene matches. CDR3 in amino acids: CATSDWSSGIIDEQFF. CDR3 DNA: TGTGCCACCAGTGATTGGTCTAGCGGGATTATTGATGAGCAGTTCTTC.

The rearrangement joins TRBV27 to TRBJ2-1; 8 bases align to TRBD1. The CDR3 spans 12 residues. Germline V gene sequence: CDR1 MNHEY, CDR2 SMNVEV (reference sequence). V shed 6 bases, J shed 15 bases, and the junction held 10 bases outside the gene matches. CDR3: CASSLQGAGRFF. CDR3 bases: TGTGCCAGCAGCCTCCAGGGGGCTGGTCGGTTCTTC.

The chain combines TRBV29-1 with TRBJ2-7; 12 bases align to TRBD2. CDR3 length equals 13 residues. CDR1 and CDR2 from the germline V gene are SQVTM and ANQGSEA. With 6 bases clipped from V and 4 bases from J, the junction kept 4 bases outside the gene matches. This CDR3 is CSVGTSGSYEQYF. The DNA of the CDR3 is TGCAGCGTGGGGACTAGCGGGTCATACGAGCAGTACTTC.

The J gene is TRBJ2-1, the V gene TRBV6-1; TRBD2 might be the D (6 bases). This CDR3 is 16 amino acids long. The V gene lost 4 bases and the J gene lost 3 bases, with 16 bases spanning the gap. Germline V CDR1 and CDR2: MNHNS, SASEGT. The CDR3 DNA follows: TGTGCCAGCAGTGCGGGTTGGGGCGGGGACTACAATGAGCAGTTCTTC. Translation gives CASSAGWGGDYNEQFF.

CDR3 region: CASSQSTPGDSPLHF. The CDR3 DNA reads as TGTGCCAGCAGCCAATCTACCCCGGGGGATTCACCCCTCCACTTT. V is TRBV14 and J is TRBJ1-6; tentatively, D is TRBD1 (5 bases). There are 15 residues in the CDR3. Between the trimmed V and J ends, which lost 2 bases and 8 bases, there was a span of 13 bases. Looked up from germline, CDR1 is SGHDN and CDR2 is FVKESK.